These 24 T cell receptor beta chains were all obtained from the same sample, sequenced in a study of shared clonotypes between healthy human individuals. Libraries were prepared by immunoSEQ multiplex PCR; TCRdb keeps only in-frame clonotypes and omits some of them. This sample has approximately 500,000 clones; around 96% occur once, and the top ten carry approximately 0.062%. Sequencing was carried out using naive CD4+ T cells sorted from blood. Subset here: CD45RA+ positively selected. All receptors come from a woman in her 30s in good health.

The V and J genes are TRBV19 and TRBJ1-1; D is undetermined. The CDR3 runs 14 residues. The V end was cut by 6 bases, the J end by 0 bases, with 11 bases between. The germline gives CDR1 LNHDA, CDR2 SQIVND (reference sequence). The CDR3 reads CASRAGRLNTEAFF. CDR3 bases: TGTGCCAGTAGAGCCGGACGGTTGAACACTGAAGCTTTCTTT.

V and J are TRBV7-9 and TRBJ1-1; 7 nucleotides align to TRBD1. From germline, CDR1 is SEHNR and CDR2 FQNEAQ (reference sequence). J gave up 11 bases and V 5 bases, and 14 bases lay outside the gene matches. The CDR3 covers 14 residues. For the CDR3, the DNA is TGTGCCAGCAGCAAAGGGACAGCCATCTCGGAGGCTTTCTTT. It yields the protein CASSKGTAISEAFF.

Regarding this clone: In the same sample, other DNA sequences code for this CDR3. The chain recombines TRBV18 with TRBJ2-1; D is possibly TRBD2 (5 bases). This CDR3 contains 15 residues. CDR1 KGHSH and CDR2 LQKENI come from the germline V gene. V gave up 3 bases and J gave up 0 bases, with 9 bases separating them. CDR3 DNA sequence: TGTGCCAGCTCACCGAGGACTGGCTCCTACAATGAGCAGTTCTTC. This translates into CASSPRTGSYNEQFF.

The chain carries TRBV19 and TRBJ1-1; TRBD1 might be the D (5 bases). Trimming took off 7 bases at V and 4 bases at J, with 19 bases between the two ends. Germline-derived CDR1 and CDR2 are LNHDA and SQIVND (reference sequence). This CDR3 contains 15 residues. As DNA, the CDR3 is TGTGCCAGTACCCAATGGTCCGGGGCGAGCACTGAAGCTTTCTTT. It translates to CASTQWSGASTEAFF.

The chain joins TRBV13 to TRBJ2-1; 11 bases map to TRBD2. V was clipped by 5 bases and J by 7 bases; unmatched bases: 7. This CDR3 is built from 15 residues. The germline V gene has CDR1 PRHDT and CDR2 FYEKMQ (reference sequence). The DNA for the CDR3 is TGTGCCAGCAGCGAAACTAGCGGGAGTATTAATGAGCAGTTCTTC. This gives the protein CASSETSGSINEQFF.

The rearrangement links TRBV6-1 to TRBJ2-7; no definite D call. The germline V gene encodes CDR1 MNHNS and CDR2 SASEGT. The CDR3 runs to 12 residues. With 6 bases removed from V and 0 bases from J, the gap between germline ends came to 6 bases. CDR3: CASSPSSYEQYF. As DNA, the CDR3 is TGTGCCAGCAGCCCCAGCTCCTACGAGCAGTACTTC.

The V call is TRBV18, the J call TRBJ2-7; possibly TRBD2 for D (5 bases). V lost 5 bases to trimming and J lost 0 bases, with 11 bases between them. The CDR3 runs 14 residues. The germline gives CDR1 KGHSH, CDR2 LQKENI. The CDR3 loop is CASSALGSSYEQYF. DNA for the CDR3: TGTGCCAGCTCAGCACTGGGGAGCTCCTACGAGCAGTACTTC.

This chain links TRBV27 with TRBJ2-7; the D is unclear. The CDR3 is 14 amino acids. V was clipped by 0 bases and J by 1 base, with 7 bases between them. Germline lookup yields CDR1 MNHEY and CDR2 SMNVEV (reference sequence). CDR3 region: CASSLSPESYEQYF. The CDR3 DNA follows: TGTGCCAGCAGTTTATCGCCAGAATCCTACGAGCAGTACTTC.

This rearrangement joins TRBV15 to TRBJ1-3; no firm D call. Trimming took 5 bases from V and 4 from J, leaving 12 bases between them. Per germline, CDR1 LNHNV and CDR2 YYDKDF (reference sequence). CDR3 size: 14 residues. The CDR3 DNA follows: TGTGCCACCAGCCTTACAGTTACGGGAAACACCATATATTTT. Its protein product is CATSLTVTGNTIYF.

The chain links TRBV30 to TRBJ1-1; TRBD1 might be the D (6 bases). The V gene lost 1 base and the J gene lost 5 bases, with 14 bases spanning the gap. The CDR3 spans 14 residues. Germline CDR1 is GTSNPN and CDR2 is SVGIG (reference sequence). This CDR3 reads CAWSALQGSTEAFF. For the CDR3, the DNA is TGTGCCTGGAGTGCCTTACAGGGTTCAACTGAAGCTTTCTTT.

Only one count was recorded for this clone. The CDR3 protein is CASSPSAQGLFYVLTF. DNA for the CDR3: TGTGCCAGCTCACCATCTGCACAAGGTCTATTTTACGTCCTGACTTTC. This rearrangement joins TRBV18 to TRBJ2-6; D remains ambiguous. Germline CDR1 KGHSH, CDR2 LQKENI. Trimming removed 2 bases at V and 11 bases at J, with 19 bases between. The CDR3 spans 16 residues.

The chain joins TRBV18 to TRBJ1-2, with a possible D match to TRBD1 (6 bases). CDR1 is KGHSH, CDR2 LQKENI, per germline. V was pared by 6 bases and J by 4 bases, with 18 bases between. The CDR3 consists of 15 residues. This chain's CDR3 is CASSPRGGESYGYTF. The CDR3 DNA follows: TGTGCCAGCTCCCCTCGAGGGGGGGAGAGCTATGGCTACACCTTC.

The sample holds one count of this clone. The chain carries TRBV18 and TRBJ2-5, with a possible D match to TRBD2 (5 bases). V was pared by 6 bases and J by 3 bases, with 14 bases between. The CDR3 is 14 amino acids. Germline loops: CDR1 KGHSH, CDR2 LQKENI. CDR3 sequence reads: CASSPGGAKETQYF. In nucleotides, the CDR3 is TGTGCCAGCTCTCCTGGAGGAGCGAAAGAGACCCAGTACTTC. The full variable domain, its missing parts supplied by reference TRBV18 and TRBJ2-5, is NAGVMQNPRHLVRRRGQEARLRCSPMKGHSHVYWYRQLPEEGLKFMVYLQKENIIDESGMPKERFSAEFPKEGPSILRIQQVVRGDSAAYFCASSPGGAKETQYFGPGTRLLVL.

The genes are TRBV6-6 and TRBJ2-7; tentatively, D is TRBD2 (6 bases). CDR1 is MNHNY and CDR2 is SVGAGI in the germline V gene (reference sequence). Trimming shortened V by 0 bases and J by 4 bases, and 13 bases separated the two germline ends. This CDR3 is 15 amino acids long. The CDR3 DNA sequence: TGTGCCAGCAGTTACTCACGGGAGATTTGGTACGAGCAGTACTTC. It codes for CASSYSREIWYEQYF.

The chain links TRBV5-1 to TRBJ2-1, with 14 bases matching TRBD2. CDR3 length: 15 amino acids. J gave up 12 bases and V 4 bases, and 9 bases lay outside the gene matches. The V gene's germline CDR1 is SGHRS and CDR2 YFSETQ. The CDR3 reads CASSKGLAGDSWQFF. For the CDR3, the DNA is TGCGCCAGCAGCAAGGGACTAGCGGGAGACAGTTGGCAGTTCTTC.

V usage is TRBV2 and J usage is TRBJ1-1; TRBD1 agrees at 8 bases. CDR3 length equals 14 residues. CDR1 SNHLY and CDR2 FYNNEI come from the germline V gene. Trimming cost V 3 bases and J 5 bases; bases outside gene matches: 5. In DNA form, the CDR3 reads TGTGCCAGCAGTGATGACAGGGGCGAGACTGAAGCTTTCTTT. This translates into CASSDDRGETEAFF.

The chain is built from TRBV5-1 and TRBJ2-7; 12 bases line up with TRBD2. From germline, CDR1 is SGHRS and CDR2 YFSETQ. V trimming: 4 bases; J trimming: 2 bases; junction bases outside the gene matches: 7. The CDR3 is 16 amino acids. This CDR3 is CASSRGLAGLTYEQYF. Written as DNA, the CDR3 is TGCGCCAGCAGCCGAGGACTAGCGGGATTAACCTACGAGCAGTACTTC. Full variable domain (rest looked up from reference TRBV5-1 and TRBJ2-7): KAGVTQTPRYLIKTRGQQVTLSCSPISGHRSVSWYQQTPGQGLQFLFEYFSETQRNKGNFPGRFSGRQFSNSRSEMNVSTLELGDSALYLCASSRGLAGLTYEQYFGPGTRLTVT.

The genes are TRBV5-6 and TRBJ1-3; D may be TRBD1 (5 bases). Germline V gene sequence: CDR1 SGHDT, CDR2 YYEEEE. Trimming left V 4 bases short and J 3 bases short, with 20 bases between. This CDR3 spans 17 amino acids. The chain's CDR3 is CASSPTAGRGDGNTIYF. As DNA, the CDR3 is TGTGCCAGCAGCCCCACAGCAGGGAGGGGCGATGGAAACACCATATATTTT.

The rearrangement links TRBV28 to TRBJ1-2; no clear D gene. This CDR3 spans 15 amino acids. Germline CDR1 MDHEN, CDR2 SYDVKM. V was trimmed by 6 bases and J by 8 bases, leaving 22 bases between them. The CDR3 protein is CASSPLGSHRRGYTF. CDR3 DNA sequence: TGTGCCAGCAGCCCCCTCGGTTCCCACCGCCGGGGCTACACCTTC.

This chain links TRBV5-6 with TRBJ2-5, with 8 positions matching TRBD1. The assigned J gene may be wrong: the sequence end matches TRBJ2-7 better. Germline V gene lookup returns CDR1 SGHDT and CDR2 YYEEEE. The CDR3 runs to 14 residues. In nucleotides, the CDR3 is TGTGCCAGCAGCCCCCCGACAGGGGCCTACGAGCAGTACTTC. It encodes CASSPPTGAYEQYF.

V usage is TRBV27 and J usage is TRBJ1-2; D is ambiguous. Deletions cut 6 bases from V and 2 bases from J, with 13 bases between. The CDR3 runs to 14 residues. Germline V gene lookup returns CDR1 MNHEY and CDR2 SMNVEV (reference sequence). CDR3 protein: CASSPGRMNYGYTF. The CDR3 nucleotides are TGTGCCAGCAGCCCCGGACGGATGAACTATGGCTACACCTTC.

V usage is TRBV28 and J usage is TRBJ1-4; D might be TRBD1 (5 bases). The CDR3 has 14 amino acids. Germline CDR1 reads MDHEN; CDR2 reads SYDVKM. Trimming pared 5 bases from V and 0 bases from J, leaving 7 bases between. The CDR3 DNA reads TGTGCCAGCAGTAACAGGCCAACTAATGAAAAACTGTTTTTT. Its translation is CASSNRPTNEKLFF.

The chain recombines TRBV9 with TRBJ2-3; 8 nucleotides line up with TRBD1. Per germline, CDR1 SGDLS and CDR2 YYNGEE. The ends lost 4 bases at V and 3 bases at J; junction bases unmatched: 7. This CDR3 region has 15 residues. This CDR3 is CASSSGQGRTDTQYF. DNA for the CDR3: TGTGCCAGCAGCTCCGGACAGGGCAGGACAGATACGCAGTATTTT. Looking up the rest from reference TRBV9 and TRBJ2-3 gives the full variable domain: DSGVTQTPKHLITATGQRVTLRCSPRSGDLSVYWYQQSLDQGLQFLIQYYNGEERAKGNILERFSAQQFPDLHSELNLSSLELGDSALYFCASSSGQGRTDTQYFGPGTRLTVL.

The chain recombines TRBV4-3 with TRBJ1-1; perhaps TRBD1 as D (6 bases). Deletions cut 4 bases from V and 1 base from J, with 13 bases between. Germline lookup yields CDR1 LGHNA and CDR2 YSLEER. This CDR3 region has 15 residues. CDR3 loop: CASSRDGGGNTEAFF. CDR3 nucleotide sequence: TGCGCCAGCAGCCGCGACGGGGGCGGGAACACTGAAGCTTTCTTT.